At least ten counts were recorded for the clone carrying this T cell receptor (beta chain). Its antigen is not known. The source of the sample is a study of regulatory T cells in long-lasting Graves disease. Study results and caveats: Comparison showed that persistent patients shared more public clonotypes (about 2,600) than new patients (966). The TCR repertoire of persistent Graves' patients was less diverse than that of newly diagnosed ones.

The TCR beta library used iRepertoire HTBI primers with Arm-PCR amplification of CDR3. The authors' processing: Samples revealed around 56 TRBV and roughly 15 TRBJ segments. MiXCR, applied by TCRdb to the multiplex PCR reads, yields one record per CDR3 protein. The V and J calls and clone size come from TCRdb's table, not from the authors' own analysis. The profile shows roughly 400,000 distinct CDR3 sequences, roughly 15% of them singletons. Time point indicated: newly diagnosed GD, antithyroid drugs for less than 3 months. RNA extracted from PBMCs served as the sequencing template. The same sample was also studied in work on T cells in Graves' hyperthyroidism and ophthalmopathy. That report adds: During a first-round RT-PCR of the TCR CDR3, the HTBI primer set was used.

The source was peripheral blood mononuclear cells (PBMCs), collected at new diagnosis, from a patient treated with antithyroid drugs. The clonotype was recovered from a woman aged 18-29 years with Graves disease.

CDR3 in amino acids: CASSLLDGYTEAFF. The CDR3 bases are TGTGCCAGCAGCCTATTGGACGGGTACACTGAAGCTTTCTTT. The chain employs TRBV7-2 and TRBJ1-1; the D is unclear. CDR3 length: 14 amino acids. Germline V lookup: CDR1 SGHTA, CDR2 FQGNSA. The ends were cut back, 5 bases at V and 3 bases at J, with 13 bases in the middle.